Listed below are T cell receptor beta chains from one sample, sequenced in a study of cytomegalovirus exposure and HLA in healthy donors. Data came from immunoSEQ multiplex PCR; TCRdb stores just in-frame clones and leaves some out. The sample lists 150,000 to 190,000 clones; roughly four fifths were seen once. The sample was PBMCs. Receptor source: a man younger than 35 in good health and CMV-seronegative. Each CDR3 is given with its conserved first and last residue. A D gene is named only where the DNA matches it firmly. Clone size appears in some rows only: once, few, many, or a class for an expanded clone.

clone_size	d_call	v_call	j_call	cdr3_nt	cdr3_aa
.	TRBD2	TRBV28	TRBJ2-3	TGTGCCAGCAGTTCTAGCGGGAGGGGAGATACGCAGTATTTT	CASSSSGRGDTQYF
.	TRBD2	TRBV10-2	TRBJ2-7	TGCGCCAGCATTCACTCGGGGGAGGGAGGCTACGAGCAGTACTTC	CASIHSGEGGYEQYF
few	TRBD2	TRBV18	TRBJ2-1	TGTGCCAGCTCACCATTAGCGGGGGCTAGGGATGAGCAGTTCTTC	CASSPLAGARDEQFF
.	TRBD1	TRBV4-1	TRBJ1-4	TGCGCCAGCAGCCTTCAGGGGGCAACTAATGAAAAACTGTTTTTT	CASSLQGATNEKLFF
.	.	TRBV4-1	TRBJ1-2	TGCGCCAGCAGCCAAGTGGGGAGGCCAGGACCCTATGGCTACACCTTC	CASSQVGRPGPYGYTF
.	.	TRBV29-1	TRBJ2-1	TGCAGCGGCGACCTCAGGGGAAGCTCCTACAATGAGCAGTTCTTC	CSGDLRGSSYNEQFF
.	.	TRBV18	TRBJ1-1	TGTGCCAGCTCACCACCCGTGCGGGCGCGGCCCACTGAAGCTTTCTTT	CASSPPVRARPTEAFF
.	.	TRBV27	TRBJ2-2	TGTGCCAGCATTTCTAGCGCTATAGGGGGGGGCGGGGAGCTGTTTTTT	CASISSAIGGGGELFF
few	.	TRBV7-9	TRBJ1-2	TGTTCCAGCAGCCCAGGGGAGTTCTATGGCTACACCTTC	CSSSPGEFYGYTF
once	TRBD2	TRBV19	TRBJ2-1	TGTGCCAGTAGTGGGGGGGGACTAGCAGGCTACAATGAGCAGTTCTTC	CASSGGGLAGYNEQFF
few	TRBD1	TRBV30	TRBJ1-2	TGTGCCTGGGGACAGGGGGCAGGAGGCTACACCTTC	CAWGQGAGGYTF
.	.	TRBV27	TRBJ2-7	TGTGCCAGCAGTTTAGCATACCCAACAGGGCCCTACGAGCAGTACTTC	CASSLAYPTGPYEQYF
.	TRBD2	TRBV6-4	TRBJ2-2	TGTGCCAGCAGTAGCCTAGCGGGAGGAGTCGGGGAGCTGTTTTTT	CASSSLAGGVGELFF
.	TRBD2	TRBV6-5	TRBJ2-7	TGTGCCACCCTCGGACTAGGGACCTACGAGCAGTACTTC	CATLGLGTYEQYF
few	TRBD1	TRBV19	TRBJ1-1	TGTGCCAGCGAATCTACAGGGGGCGACACTGAAGCTTTCTTT	CASESTGGDTEAFF
.	TRBD1	TRBV7-2	TRBJ2-2	TGTGCCAGCAGCTTCGGACAGGGGAACACCGGGGAGCTGTTTTTT	CASSFGQGNTGELFF
once	TRBD2	TRBV7-9	TRBJ2-3	TGTTCCAGCAGCTTAGCCAATCTAGCGGGAGGAATTACAGATACGCAGTATTTT	CSSSLANLAGGITDTQYF
once	TRBD1	TRBV6-6	TRBJ1-2	TGTGCCAGCAGGCAGGGACAGGGGGACTATGGCTACACCTTC	CASRQGQGDYGYTF
.	.	TRBV7-9	TRBJ2-7	TGTGCTCTGGAGGAGGCGGGTCCCCTACCTTACGAGCAGTACTTC	CALEEAGPLPYEQYF
.	TRBD1	TRBV7-9	TRBJ2-7	TGTGCCAGCAGCCATCGCCAGGGGGCAACCTACGAGCAGTACTTC	CASSHRQGATYEQYF
few	TRBD2	TRBV7-9	TRBJ2-3	TGTGCCAGCAGCCCGGGACTAGCGGGTCCAGTGGGGACAGATACGCAGTATTTT	CASSPGLAGPVGTDTQYF
few	TRBD2	TRBV6-1	TRBJ2-5	TGTGCCAGCAGTTCTCCGGGACTAGCGGGAGTTGGGCAGTACTTC	CASSSPGLAGVGQYF
.	.	TRBV7-8	TRBJ1-1	TGTGCCAGCAGCCCACAGGACACTGAAGCTTTCTTT	CASSPQDTEAFF
once	TRBD2	TRBV5-1	TRBJ2-7	TGCGCCAGCAGCTGGGGGGGACGAGTCTCCTACGAGCAGTACTTC	CASSWGGRVSYEQYF
.	.	TRBV28	TRBJ1-5	TGTGCCAGCAGTTTTGAGGCGGGCAATCAGCCCCAGCATTTT	CASSFEAGNQPQHF
.	.	TRBV5-4	TRBJ2-5	TGTGCCAGCAGCCTGGGCGACAGGACAGAGACCCAGTACTTC	CASSLGDRTETQYF
.	TRBD2	TRBV7-2	TRBJ2-7	TGTGCCAGCAGCTTAGGTCTTAGCGGGAGCTCCTACGAGCAGTACTTC	CASSLGLSGSSYEQYF
.	.	TRBV19	TRBJ2-7	TGTGCCAGTAGTTCATCCCCGGGCTCCTACGAGCAGTACTTC	CASSSSPGSYEQYF
.	.	TRBV7-2	TRBJ2-2	TGTGCCAGCAGCTTAAATCAGGGGATCTCCGGGGAGCTGTTTTTT	CASSLNQGISGELFF
.	.	TRBV6-5	TRBJ1-2	TGTGCCAGCAGTCCATCCGGGGGCTATGGCTACACCTTC	CASSPSGGYGYTF
.	.	TRBV9	TRBJ2-5	TGTGCCAGCAGCGTAGGGCAGGCTCAAGAGACCCAGTACTTC	CASSVGQAQETQYF
.	.	TRBV10-2	TRBJ1-2	TGCGCCAGCAGTGAATCGGGGGGAGGAGGCTACACCTTC	CASSESGGGGYTF
.	TRBD1	TRBV5-5	TRBJ1-5	TGTGCCAGCAGCCGACAGGGAATGGGCAATCAGCCCCAGCATTTT	CASSRQGMGNQPQHF
.	.	TRBV14	TRBJ2-3	TGTGCCAGTCCGGGATCGTGGCTAGCTAGCACAGATACGCAGTATTTT	CASPGSWLASTDTQYF
.	TRBD1	TRBV19	TRBJ1-2	TGTGCCAGTAGTTCCGGACAGGCTGCTAACTATGGCTACACCTTC	CASSSGQAANYGYTF
.	.	TRBV7-9	TRBJ2-3	TGTTCCAGCAGCTTCGTCGCAGCGCCTGACTCCCCAGATACGCAGTATTTT	CSSSFVAAPDSPDTQYF
.	.	TRBV29-1	TRBJ2-3	TGCAGCTCCGCCCAGGGCACTAGCACAGATACGCAGTATTTT	CSSAQGTSTDTQYF
few	.	TRBV25-1	TRBJ1-1	TGTGCCAGCAGTGAATTGGGCGGGGGGACTGAAGCTTTCTTT	CASSELGGGTEAFF
.	.	TRBV7-2	TRBJ1-5	TGTGCCAGCAGCTTACATCCGGGGGACCCTTATAGCAATCAGCCCCAGCATTTT	CASSLHPGDPYSNQPQHF
.	TRBD2	TRBV7-2	TRBJ2-1	TGTGCCAGCAGCCCCTTCGCGGGCGGGAGTTGGAATGAGCAGTTCTTC	CASSPFAGGSWNEQFF
.	.	TRBV4-3	TRBJ2-7	TGCGCCAGCAGCCGAAAGAAGGAGGGTCCAAGCTCCTACGAGCAGTACTTC	CASSRKKEGPSSYEQYF
.	.	TRBV10-2	TRBJ2-7	TGCGCCAGCAGTGAGTTCGCGTATATTGAGCAGTACTTC	CASSEFAYIEQYF
few	TRBD2	TRBV11-2	TRBJ2-5	TGTGCCAGCAGCCCCAACCCGGTAGCGGGAGGTTCCGAGACCCAGTACTTC	CASSPNPVAGGSETQYF
.	.	TRBV5-1	TRBJ2-3	TGCGCCAGCAGCTTGGGCCGGGACACCTCCACAGATACGCAGTATTTT	CASSLGRDTSTDTQYF
.	.	TRBV6-6	TRBJ1-5	TGTGCCAGCAGAGTCGGTGGGGGGGCGGGCAATCAGCCCCAGCATTTT	CASRVGGGAGNQPQHF